The subject of this entry is one TCR beta chain. Its antigen is unknown. The data derive from a study of TIL therapy for anti-PD-1-resistant metastatic lung cancer. Study-wide points: Many TIL product clones were absent from baseline tumor, suggesting clonal contraction.

V lost 4 bases to trimming and J lost 5 bases; unmatched junction nucleotides: 5. Germline loops: CDR1 LGHNA, CDR2 YSLEER. This CDR3 region has 14 residues. The immunoSEQ assay was v3. Repertoires were generated with immunoSEQ multiplex PCR, while TCRdb's copy carries only in-frame clones and drops some. Counted here are approximately 87,000 clones, about two thirds occurring once; the ten biggest clones make up roughly 9.8%. Time point meaning: pre-treatment sample, taken before nivolumab and TIL therapy. The tumor samples were excised metastases, mostly pleural nodules or supraclavicular lymph nodes.

The TCR sequence derives from a person between 25 and 80 years old with non-small cell lung cancer. The chain carries TRBV4-3 and TRBJ2-3, with 8 bases identical to TRBD2. The material sequenced was tumor tissue, taken at baseline. DNA for the CDR3: TGCGCCAGCAGCCCCGGGGGGGCCGGAGATACGCAGTATTTT. Residues: CASSPGGAGDTQYF.